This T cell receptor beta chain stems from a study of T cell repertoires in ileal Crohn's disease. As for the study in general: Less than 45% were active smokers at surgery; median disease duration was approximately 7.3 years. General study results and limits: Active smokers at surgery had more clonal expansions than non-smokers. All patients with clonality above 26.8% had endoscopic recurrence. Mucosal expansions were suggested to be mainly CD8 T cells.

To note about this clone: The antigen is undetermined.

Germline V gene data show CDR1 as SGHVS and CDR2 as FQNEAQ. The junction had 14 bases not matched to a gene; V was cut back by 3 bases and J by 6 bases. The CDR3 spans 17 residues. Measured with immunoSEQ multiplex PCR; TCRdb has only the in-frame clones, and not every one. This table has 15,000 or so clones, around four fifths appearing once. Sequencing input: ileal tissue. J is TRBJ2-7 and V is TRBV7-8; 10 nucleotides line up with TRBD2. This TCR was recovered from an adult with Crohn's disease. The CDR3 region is CASSFRRQRGGRAEQYF. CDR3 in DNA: TGTGCCAGCAGCTTTCGGCGGCAGCGGGGGGGCCGAGCCGAGCAGTACTTC.